Listed below are T cell receptor beta chains from one sample, sequenced in a study of T cells in Graves' hyperthyroidism and ophthalmopathy. TCRdb analysed the multiplex PCR reads with MiXCR anew, one entry per CDR3 protein. The sample comprises 300,000 to 450,000 distinct CDR3 sequences, around 25% of which are singletons, and around four fifths rests with the top ten. Sequences were obtained from blood. The receptor set was obtained from a man aged 50 or older with Graves' hyperthyroidism. CDR3s leave out the opening cysteine and the closing phenylalanine or tryptophan.

v_gene	j_gene	CDR3aa
TRBV10-1	TRBJ2-2	ASSEVPNTGELF
TRBV11-3	TRBJ2-1	ASSLFVGQGSNEQF
TRBV19	TRBJ1-5	ASSDDRAFNQPQH
TRBV3-1	TRBJ1-5	ASSRDSSDQPQH
TRBV7-9	TRBJ2-2	ASSTGQGRTGELF
TRBV28	TRBJ1-5	ASSGGTGGARQPQH
TRBV5-6	TRBJ2-3	ASSPGQIPSEDTQY
TRBV7-9	TRBJ1-1	ASSSGSSGKAF
TRBV28	TRBJ2-7	ASRLGLAREQY
TRBV7-3	TRBJ2-7	ASSPGDSNYKQY
TRBV12-3/TRBV12-4	TRBJ2-1	ASSFFLGSSYNEQF
TRBV28	TRBJ1-2	ASSLQGHGYT
TRBV29-1	TRBJ2-2	SVDPGGANTGELF
TRBV12-3/TRBV12-4	TRBJ1-2	ASTPGQSFLVDYGYT
TRBV10-3	TRBJ2-5	AISGGQNQETQY
TRBV12-3/TRBV12-4	TRBJ1-1	ASSLGHLEAF
TRBV7-6	TRBJ2-1	ASTPAGHNEQF
TRBV19	TRBJ2-7	ASRPPGTGPSEQY
TRBV5-1	TRBJ1-1	ASSLGTGVAF
TRBV28	TRBJ1-5	ASGTPELGNQPQH